This T cell receptor beta chain stems from a study of blood T cell repertoires in COVID-19. Study at large: Specimens from acute and convalescent COVID-19 originated in the United States, Italy and Spain.

How the authors handled the data: Reference gene primer amplification yielded estimated nucleated cell counts. Assay: immunoSEQ multiplex PCR; the TCRdb copy retains only in-frame clones and omits some. That table gives V, J and clone size, and the DNA gave D and trimming. The table has about 130,000 clones, roughly 80% seen once; the top ten hold roughly 5%. Germline V CDR1 and CDR2: SGHRS, YFSETQ. This CDR3 comprises 18 residues. Trimming took 0 bases from V and 2 from J, leaving 20 bases between them. The TCR comes from a man between 60 and 70 years old with acute or convalescent COVID-19. The sample taken for sequencing was peripheral blood. This chain uses TRBV5-1 with TRBJ2-5, with a weak D call TRBD1 (6 bases). CDR3 sequence reads: CASSLEQGWTFGQETQYF. The CDR3 nucleotides are TGCGCCAGCAGCTTGGAACAGGGCTGGACTTTTGGACAAGAGACCCAGTACTTC.